The 10 T cell receptor beta chains below come from one sample, sequenced in a study of blood T cell repertoires in COVID-19. The table came from immunoSEQ multiplex PCR; TCRdb's copy has only in-frame clones and leaves some out. The sample consists of some 180,000 clones, around 89% of them appearing once. Sequencing was done on a sample of peripheral blood. Receptors originate from a man aged 35 to 55 with active or convalescent COVID-19.

The chain links TRBV4-2 to TRBJ2-2, with TRBD2 identical over 10 bases. CDR1 and CDR2 from the germline V gene are LGHNA and YNFKEQ. V shed 1 base, J shed 1 base, and the junction held 6 bases outside the gene matches. CDR3 length equals 18 residues. CDR3 region: CASSQVGAGGKNTGELFF. The CDR3 DNA follows: TGTGCCAGCAGCCAAGTTGGAGCGGGGGGGAAGAACACCGGGGAGCTGTTTTTT.

J is TRBJ2-1 and V is TRBV29-1; 9 positions match TRBD1. The V and J ends lost 7 bases and 3 bases, in that order; junction bases with no gene match: 7. Germline CDR1 and CDR2: SQVTM and ANQGSEA. This CDR3 has 14 residues. Written as DNA, the CDR3 is TGCAGCGCTATGGACAGGGGCGGCTACAATGAGCAGTTCTTC. Translated, it gives CSAMDRGGYNEQFF.

The chain couples TRBV7-8 to TRBJ2-1; 7 nucleotides agree with TRBD2. The V and J ends lost 5 bases and 6 bases, in that order; junction bases with no gene match: 7. Per the germline V gene, CDR1 is SGHVS and CDR2 is FQNEAQ. The CDR3 sequence is 14 residues long. CDR3 in DNA: TGTGCCAGCAGCCTGGTGGGGGGGGGCAATGAGCAGTTCTTC. The encoded protein is CASSLVGGGNEQFF.

The chain employs TRBV28 and TRBJ1-4, with D hard to call. CDR1 MDHEN and CDR2 SYDVKM come from the germline V gene. The CDR3 runs to 15 residues. The V and J ends lost 5 bases and 0 bases respectively, with 10 bases between them. The chain's CDR3 is CASSLPTATNEKLFF. As DNA, the CDR3 is TGTGCCAGCAGTCTACCTACTGCAACTAATGAAAAACTGTTTTTT. The full variable domain, completed using reference TRBV28 and TRBJ1-4, is DVKVTQSSRYLVKRTGEKVFLECVQDMDHENMFWYRQDPGLGLRLIYFSYDVKMKEKGDIPEGYSVSREKKERFSLILESASTNQTSMYLCASSLPTATNEKLFFGSGTQLSVL.

This chain links TRBV7-2 with TRBJ1-2, with 11 bases identical to TRBD1. CDR1 and CDR2 (germline): SGHTA, FQGNSA. After removal of 0 bases from V and 5 bases from J, the junction contained 2 bases not matched to a gene. The CDR3 extends over 15 amino acids. The CDR3 here is CASSLAGTGGYGYTF. In DNA, the CDR3 is TGTGCCAGCAGCTTAGCGGGGACAGGGGGGTATGGCTACACCTTC.

V is TRBV4-1 and J is TRBJ1-6, with no clear D. CDR3 size: 13 residues. Per the germline V gene, CDR1 is MGHRA and CDR2 is YSYEKL. V was clipped by 4 bases and J by 6 bases, with 7 bases between them. For the CDR3, the DNA is TGCGCCAGCAGCCGACACCCTAATTCACCCCTCCACTTT. Translated, it gives CASSRHPNSPLHF.

The rearrangement uses TRBV5-8 and TRBJ2-2, with D perhaps matching TRBD2 (5 bases). V shed 4 bases and J shed 7 bases, with 17 bases lying between them. The CDR3 sequence is 15 residues long. Germline loops: CDR1 SGHTS, CDR2 YDEGEE. CDR3 residues: CASSRLRGTSGELFF. Here the CDR3 DNA reads TGTGCCAGCAGCCGTCTCCGGGGTACGAGCGGGGAGCTGTTTTTT.

The chain links TRBV3-1 (or the pseudogene TRBV3-2) to TRBJ2-5; no firm D call. The V end was cut by 1 base, the J end by 7 bases, with 7 bases between. This CDR3 spans 12 amino acids. Per germline, CDR1 LGHDT and CDR2 YNNKEL (reference sequence). CDR3 in amino acids: CASSQVRSTQYF. The CDR3 DNA follows: TGTGCCAGCAGCCAAGTTAGATCGACCCAGTACTTC.

The chain recombines TRBV10-1 with TRBJ2-7, with 11 bases lining up with TRBD1. This CDR3 is 14 amino acids long. The germline V gene encodes CDR1 WNHNN and CDR2 SYGVQD (reference sequence). V lost 6 bases and J lost 5; bases outside the gene matches: 6. DNA for the CDR3: TGCGCCAGCAGAGAACCGGACAGGGGGCACGAGCAGTACTTC. Encoded protein: CASREPDRGHEQYF.

This rearrangement joins TRBV6-2 or TRBV6-3 to TRBJ2-1; a weak D match, TRBD2 (5 bases). Germline V gives CDR1 MNHEY, CDR2 SVGEGT. The CDR3 contains 16 residues. Between the trimmed V and J ends, which lost 0 bases and 0 bases, there was a span of 9 bases. The CDR3 loop reads CASSYSPGSSYNEQFF. Written as DNA, the CDR3 is TGTGCCAGCAGTTACTCCCCGGGGAGCTCCTACAATGAGCAGTTCTTC.